What follows describes a single T cell receptor (beta chain). This entry comes from a study of blood T cell repertoires in COVID-19. CDR3 length: 15 amino acids. The germline V and J ends were trimmed by 2 bases and 0 bases, with 10 bases remaining between them. Germline V gene sequence: CDR1 SEHNR, CDR2 FQNEAQ (reference sequence). Libraries were prepared by immunoSEQ multiplex PCR; TCRdb keeps only in-frame clonotypes and omits some of them. Of approximately 240,000 clones listed, nearly 85% were seen once; the top ten hold roughly 1.2%. The origin of this receptor is a woman aged 25-40 years with COVID-19, enrolled during active disease. J is TRBJ1-1 and V is TRBV7-9; a possible D gene is TRBD1 (6 bases). Sample: peripheral blood. In nucleotides, the CDR3 is TGTGCCAGCAGCTTATATAAGGGGGTGAACACTGAAGCTTTCTTT. Translation: CASSLYKGVNTEAFF.